This is a list of T cell receptor beta chains from one sample in a study of T cells in Graves' hyperthyroidism and ophthalmopathy. Each CDR3 protein gets one entry after TCRdb re-called the multiplex PCR reads with MiXCR. The data hold roughly 200,000 distinct CDR3 sequences, with roughly 18% observed a single time. The sequencing sample was made of blood. Receptors were obtained from a man in his forties or fifties with Graves' hyperthyroidism. The CDR3 runs from the conserved cysteine through the conserved F or W. The D gene is left open where the match is weak. Size is stated for part of the rows, as once, few or many counts, or as a class when the clone is expanded.

.	.	TRBV24-1	TRBJ2-3	TGTGCCACCAGTGATCCAGACACAGATACGCAGTATTTT	CATSDPDTDTQYF
few	.	TRBV29-1	TRBJ1-2	TGCAGCGTCGTACAGGGTTCCTATGGCTACACCTTC	CSVVQGSYGYTF
many	TRBD1	TRBV20-1	TRBJ2-1	TGCAGTGCCCGACGGCGACAGGGGAGCTCCTACAATGAGCAGTTCTTC	CSARRRQGSSYNEQFF
many	TRBD2	TRBV7-8	TRBJ2-7	TGTGCCAGCAGCCCGCCGACTAGCGGGGGCCGATACGAGCAGTACTTC	CASSPPTSGGRYEQYF
many	.	TRBV28	TRBJ2-2	TGTGCCACCGTGACCAGCCAGGGGAATACCGGGGAGCTGTTTTTT	CATVTSQGNTGELFF
.	.	TRBV20-1	TRBJ1-2	TGCAGTGCTGAACAGATGAATGGGAATGGCTACACCTTC	CSAEQMNGNGYTF
many	.	TRBV11-2	TRBJ2-2	TGTGCCAGCTGCCGGGGCCGGGTTGACACCGGGGAGCTGTTTTTT	CASCRGRVDTGELFF
.	.	TRBV7-9	TRBJ1-2	TGTGCCAGCAGCTTAGGGCGAAACTCGGACGGGAAGGCTAACTATGGCTACACCTTC	CASSLGRNSDGKANYGYTF
many	.	TRBV11-2	TRBJ2-6	TGTGCCAGCAGCTTAGACGAAGCCTCTGGGGCCAACGTCCTGACTTTC	CASSLDEASGANVLTF
few	.	TRBV5-6	TRBJ2-7	TGTGCCAGCAGCTTTGGGGCGCTGGGAAGTGAGCAGTACTTC	CASSFGALGSEQYF
many	TRBD1	TRBV28	TRBJ2-1	TGTGCCAGCAGTTTCGGACAGGGCCGAGAGCAGTTCTTC	CASSFGQGREQFF
few	TRBD2	TRBV19	TRBJ2-2	TGTGCCAGTAGTACGGGACTAGCGGGTACCGGGGAGCTGTTTTTT	CASSTGLAGTGELFF
few	.	TRBV5-6	TRBJ1-2	TGTGCCAGCAGCTTGGAACGGATGAACTATGGCTACACCTTC	CASSLERMNYGYTF
many	.	TRBV27	TRBJ1-1	TGTGCCAGCAGCATGGGGGCGAGGACTGAAGCTTTCTTT	CASSMGARTEAFF
.	.	TRBV5-6	TRBJ2-2	TGTGCCAGTGGACATCTTTCGTTGAACACCGGGGAGCTGTTTTTT	CASGHLSLNTGELFF
many	.	TRBV7-2	TRBJ2-2	TGTGCCAGCAGCTTATTGGCCACCAACACCGGGGAGCTGTTTTTT	CASSLLATNTGELFF
many	.	TRBV19	TRBJ2-1	TGTGCCAGTAGTATTGTCCAGTCTGTTGTAGCCAGTGAGCAGTTCTTC	CASSIVQSVVASEQFF
many	.	TRBV5-1	TRBJ2-5	TGCGCCAGCAGCTCCGAGACAACTACGGAAGAGACCCAGTACTTC	CASSSETTTEETQYF
many	.	TRBV6-2/TRBV6-3	TRBJ2-1	TGTGCCAGCAGCCCCGGGGTGGGGGTGATTCCGAAGAAGTTCTTC	CASSPGVGVIPKKFF
many	.	TRBV11-2	TRBJ1-1	TGTGCCAGCAGCTTAGGCCGAGAAGCTTTCTTT	CASSLGREAFF
.	.	TRBV7-2	TRBJ2-7	TGTGCCAGCAGCTCATTCACGGGCTCCTACGAGCAGTACTTC	CASSSFTGSYEQYF
many	.	TRBV7-9	TRBJ2-4	TGTGCCAGCAGCTTCCAACAGGGAATTCAGTACTTC	CASSFQQGIQYF
many	TRBD1	TRBV6-1	TRBJ1-1	TGTGCCAGCACCAGGACAGGAGGGCGTGCGTTCGGCATGAACACTGAAGCTTTCTTT	CASTRTGGRAFGMNTEAFF
many	TRBD2	TRBV7-2	TRBJ2-2	TGTGCCAGCAGAATTGAAGCGGGGGGGCCGGGGGAGCTGTTTTTT	CASRIEAGGPGELFF
many	TRBD1	TRBV20-1	TRBJ1-6	TGCAGTGCTAGGGAGGACAGGGCTAATTCACCCCTCCACTTT	CSAREDRANSPLHF
.	.	TRBV12-3/TRBV12-4	TRBJ1-1	TGTGCCAGCAGTTTAGACGAGCGGGGGGCTTTCTTT	CASSLDERGAFF
.	.	TRBV4-1	TRBJ2-2	TGCGCCAGCAGCCAAGGTCCAGGGTACACCGGGGAGCTGTTTTTT	CASSQGPGYTGELFF
many	.	TRBV2	TRBJ1-2	TGTGCCAGCAATTTGTTAGCTAACTATGGCTACACCTTC	CASNLLANYGYTF
many	.	TRBV2	TRBJ1-5	TGTGCCAGCAGTCCGGGCATGTATGCGGGGCAGCCCCAGCATTTT	CASSPGMYAGQPQHF
many	.	TRBV4-2	TRBJ2-3	TGTGCCAGCACCGAAAGGGGGGGGATTGCAGATACGCAGTATTTT	CASTERGGIADTQYF
many	.	TRBV20-1	TRBJ1-5	TGCAGTGCTAGGCAGGGGCCTTCCACAGGGAATCAGCCCCAGCATTTT	CSARQGPSTGNQPQHF
many	.	TRBV20-1	TRBJ1-1	TGCAGTGCTAGAGGGGCTCCCCTGGGGATGATGAACACTGAAGCTTTCTTT	CSARGAPLGMMNTEAFF
many	TRBD2	TRBV11-2	TRBJ2-6	TGTGCCAGCAGCCAAGGCGGGGGTGCAGGGGCCAACGTCCTGACTTTC	CASSQGGGAGANVLTF
many	.	TRBV10-3	TRBJ2-1	TGTGCCATCAGTGAGACTAGAAGCTCCTACAATGAGCAGTTCTTC	CAISETRSSYNEQFF
once	TRBD2	TRBV12-5	TRBJ2-7	TGTGCTAGTGGTTTCGGGCTAGCGGTCTCCTACGAGCAGTACTTC	CASGFGLAVSYEQYF
many	.	TRBV20-1	TRBJ1-5	TGCAGTGCTAGCTCTTCACGGGGGTTGTGGAATCAGCCCCAGCATTTT	CSASSSRGLWNQPQHF
many	.	TRBV2	TRBJ2-7	TGTGCCAGCAGCGAACATATCTCCTACGAGCAGTACTTC	CASSEHISYEQYF